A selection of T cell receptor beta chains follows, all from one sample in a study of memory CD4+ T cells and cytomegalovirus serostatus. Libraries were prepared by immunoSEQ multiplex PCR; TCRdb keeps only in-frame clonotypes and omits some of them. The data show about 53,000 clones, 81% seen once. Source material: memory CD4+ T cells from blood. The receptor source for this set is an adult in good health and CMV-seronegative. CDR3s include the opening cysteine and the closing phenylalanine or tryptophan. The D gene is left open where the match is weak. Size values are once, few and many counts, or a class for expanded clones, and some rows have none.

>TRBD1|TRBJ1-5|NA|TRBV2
TGTGCCAGCAGGCGAATGGGCGACAGGGGGAATCAGCCCCAGCATTTT
CASRRMGDRGNQPQHF
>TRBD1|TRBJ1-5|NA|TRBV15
TGTGCCACCAGCCGAACGGGACAGGGATTCCCCAATCAGCCCCAGCATTTT
CATSRTGQGFPNQPQHF
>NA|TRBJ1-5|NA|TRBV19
TGTGCCAGCCATTCGCGGGGAGTGGGTCAGCCCCAGCATTTT
CASHSRGVGQPQHF
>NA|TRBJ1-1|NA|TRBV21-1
TGTGCCAGCAGCAATCCGGGGGGGGCGCCGAGGAACACTGAAGCTTTCTTT
CASSNPGGAPRNTEAFF
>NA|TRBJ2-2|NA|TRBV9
TGTGCCAGCAGCTTAGGGGTCGGGGAGCTGTTTTTT
CASSLGVGELFF
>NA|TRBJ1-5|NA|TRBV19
TGTGCCAGTAGTATGGGGCAGAACAATCAGCCCCAGCATTTT
CASSMGQNNQPQHF
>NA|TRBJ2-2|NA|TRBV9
TGTGCCAGCAGCGTAGGAGGACAAAACGGTATTTGGGACACCGGGGAGCTGTTTTTT
CASSVGGQNGIWDTGELFF
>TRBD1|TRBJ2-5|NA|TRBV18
TGTGCCAGCTCACCGGGACAGCTATACCAAGAGACCCAGTACTTC
CASSPGQLYQETQYF
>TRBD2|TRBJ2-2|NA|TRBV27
TGTGCCAGCAGTTTCCTTCGACTAGCGGGTACCGGGGAGCTGTTTTTT
CASSFLRLAGTGELFF
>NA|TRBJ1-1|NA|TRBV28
TGTGCCAGCAGCCTGCGGGGAGCGAACACTGAAGCTTTCTTT
CASSLRGANTEAFF
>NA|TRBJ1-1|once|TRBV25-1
TGTGCCAGCAGTGGACAGATTCGAGCTTTCTTT
CASSGQIRAFF
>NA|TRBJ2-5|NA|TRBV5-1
TGCGCCAGCCACTCAATGGAGGGACAAGAGACCCAGTACTTC
CASHSMEGQETQYF
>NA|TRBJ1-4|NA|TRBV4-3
TGCGCCAGCAGCCAAGTGGGACGGGCAAATGAAAAACTGTTTTTT
CASSQVGRANEKLFF
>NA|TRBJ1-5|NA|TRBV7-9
TGTGCCAGCAGCTTAGGTGGGATCGATCAGCCCCAGCATTTT
CASSLGGIDQPQHF
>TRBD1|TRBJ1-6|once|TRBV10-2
TGCGCCAGCAGGACAGGGGGGATTAATTCACCCCTCCACTTT
CASRTGGINSPLHF